One and the same sample provided the 30 T cell receptor beta chains below, sequenced in a study of regulatory T cells in long-lasting Graves disease. Building the TCR beta libraries relied on iRepertoire HTBI primers, and CDR3 regions underwent Arm-PCR. One entry per CDR3 protein, called by TCRdb with MiXCR from the multiplex PCR reads. The data hold roughly 700,000 distinct CDR3 sequences, with around 30% observed a single time. Time point: persistent/refractory GD, antithyroid drugs over 5 years with positive TRAb. PBMC RNA served as the TCR library source. This specimen was peripheral blood mononuclear cells (PBMCs), taken when the disease was refractory, from a patient treated with antithyroid drugs. The receptors were gathered from a female donor with Graves disease.

The chain combines TRBV10-2 with TRBJ1-5; D is uncertain. There are 14 residues in the CDR3. Looked up from germline, CDR1 is WSHSY and CDR2 is SAAADI. V was cut by 4 bases and J by 2 bases, with 9 bases left in between. The CDR3 DNA reads TGCGCCAGCAGTGGGACCCGAGGCAATCAGCCCCAGCATTTT. It encodes CASSGTRGNQPQHF.

The genes are TRBV28 and TRBJ2-7; 7 bases align to TRBD2. In germline, CDR1 is MDHEN, CDR2 SYDVKM. CDR3 length: 14 amino acids. CDR3 residues: CAAYGGGDRYEQYF. The CDR3 coding sequence is TGTGCTGCCTATGGGGGAGGGGACCGCTACGAGCAGTACTTC.

There are a few counts of this clonotype. The chain employs TRBV5-6 and TRBJ2-5; a possible D gene is TRBD1 (6 bases). CDR3 length: 14 residues. Germline CDR1 SGHDT, CDR2 YYEEEE. Trimming took off 0 bases at V and 5 bases at J, with 11 bases between the two ends. The CDR3 DNA reads as TGTGCCAGCAGCTTGGTGACAGGTGGCGAGACCCAGTACTTC. This encodes CASSLVTGGETQYF.

The table lists this clonotype with a few counts. The chain uses TRBV28 and TRBJ1-1; D unresolved. Germline V gene data show CDR1 as MDHEN and CDR2 as SYDVKM. Trimming removed 2 bases from V and 10 bases from J, with 11 bases in between. This CDR3 has 12 residues. In DNA form, the CDR3 reads TGTGCCAGCAGTTTAGCGGGGAGCGGAGCTTTCTTT. Its translation: CASSLAGSGAFF.

This clonotype showed up just a few times. The chain links TRBV27 to TRBJ1-5; 7 bases align to TRBD1. The CDR3 consists of 15 residues. Losses at the gene ends were 5 bases for V and 4 bases for J; bases not matched to a gene: 8. The germline V gene has CDR1 MNHEY and CDR2 SMNVEV (reference sequence). This CDR3 reads CASSPTGRVNQPQHF. The CDR3 region has the DNA TGTGCCAGCAGTCCGACAGGGCGGGTGAATCAGCCCCAGCATTTT.

This clonotype was picked up many times. The rearrangement links TRBV11-2 to TRBJ2-5, with D maybe TRBD2 (6 bases). The V gene's germline CDR1 is SGHAT and CDR2 FQNNGV. Trimming took off 0 bases at V and 2 bases at J, with 10 bases between the two ends. This CDR3 is built from 15 residues. The CDR3 protein is CASSLDLGGQETQYF. Here the CDR3 DNA reads TGTGCCAGCAGCTTAGATCTGGGGGGACAAGAGACCCAGTACTTC.

V usage is TRBV6-9 and J usage is TRBJ2-2; tentatively, D is TRBD1 (5 bases). V was trimmed by 4 bases and J by 2 bases, leaving 8 bases between them. This CDR3 contains 14 residues. Germline V CDR1 and CDR2: MNHGY, SVAAGI. The CDR3 DNA follows: TGTGCCAGCAGTTTCACAGGAAACACCGGGGAGCTGTTTTTT. Residues: CASSFTGNTGELFF.

The chain combines TRBV5-4 with TRBJ2-7; 10 positions match TRBD1. The CDR3 is 14 residues long. Germline trimming cut 2 bases from V and 5 bases from J; bases unmatched to any gene: 4. The germline CDR1 and CDR2 sequences are SGHNT and YYREEE (reference sequence). CDR3 in amino acids: CASSFGQGDHEQYF. CDR3 nucleotides: TGTGCCAGCAGCTTTGGACAGGGGGACCACGAGCAGTACTTC.

This clonotype has more than one count but fewer than ten. This chain uses TRBV7-2 with TRBJ2-2, with 10 bases lining up with TRBD1. V lost 2 bases, J lost 7 bases, and 4 bases stayed unmatched. Germline CDR1 and CDR2: SGHTA and FQGNSA. The CDR3 has 15 amino acids. The CDR3 DNA is TGTGCCAGCAGCTTACCGGGACAGGGGTTCGGGGAGCTGTTTTTT. The encoded protein is CASSLPGQGFGELFF.

The chain carries TRBV9 and TRBJ2-7, with D perhaps TRBD2 (5 bases). Germline V gene sequence: CDR1 SGDLS, CDR2 YYNGEE. V was pared by 4 bases and J by 3 bases, with 11 bases between. The CDR3 has 13 residues. CDR3 bases: TGTGCCAGCAGCCCCGGGATAGGCTACGAGCAGTACTTC. Its translation: CASSPGIGYEQYF.

This clonotype came up a few times. The rearrangement links TRBV5-1 to TRBJ1-5; possibly TRBD1 for D (6 bases). V was cut by 0 bases and J by 5 bases, with 12 bases left in between. Germline CDR1 and CDR2: SGHRS and YFSETQ. The CDR3 extends over 15 amino acids. The CDR3 spells CASSLGQGPHQPQHF. CDR3 nucleotides: TGCGCCAGCAGCTTGGGGCAGGGGCCACATCAGCCCCAGCATTTT.

J is TRBJ1-4 and V is TRBV19, with no clear D. The CDR3 is 17 amino acids. V gave up 3 bases and J gave up 4 bases, with 18 bases separating them. Germline CDR1 LNHDA, CDR2 SQIVND (reference sequence). As DNA, the CDR3 is TGTGCCAGTAGTATGCCGAGGGATGGGCTCGTTAATGAAAAACTGTTTTTT. Amino acid sequence: CASSMPRDGLVNEKLFF.

This clonotype was found a few times. The rearrangement joins TRBV6-5 to TRBJ1-1, with D unclear. The CDR3 spans 15 residues. Germline CDR1 reads MNHEY; CDR2 reads SVGAGI. V was clipped by 0 bases and J by 4 bases, with 12 bases between them. As DNA, the CDR3 is TGTGCCAGCAGTTACTCAATAAACCTGGGCACTGAAGCTTTCTTT. Translated: CASSYSINLGTEAFF.

This clonotype was counted only a few times. This chain links TRBV5-5 with TRBJ1-1, with D uncertain. CDR3 size: 14 residues. The germline gives CDR1 SGHKS, CDR2 YYEKEE (reference sequence). V lost 0 bases to trimming and J lost 3 bases, with 9 bases between them. In nucleotides, the CDR3 is TGTGCCAGCAGCTTGGAAGTAGCTTACACTGAAGCTTTCTTT. This codes for CASSLEVAYTEAFF.

This sequence joins TRBV19 and TRBJ2-2; the D gene could be TRBD1 or TRBD2 (5 bases each). Germline V lookup: CDR1 LNHDA, CDR2 SQIVND (reference sequence). The CDR3 contains 14 residues. Deletions cut 1 base from V and 8 bases from J, with 11 bases between. The CDR3 DNA sequence: TGTGCCAGTAGTATAGGGGGACCCGTTGGGGAGCTGTTTTTT. Residues: CASSIGGPVGELFF.

The chain uses TRBV5-1 and TRBJ1-5; no definite D call. V lost 2 bases, J lost 6 bases, and 9 bases lay in between. Germline V gives CDR1 SGHRS, CDR2 YFSETQ. The CDR3 has 13 amino acids. The CDR3: CASSFSTGQPQHF. As DNA, the CDR3 is TGCGCCAGCAGCTTCTCAACTGGTCAGCCCCAGCATTTT.

This clonotype has a handful of counts. The V call is TRBV6-1, the J call TRBJ1-1, with D maybe TRBD1 (6 bases). Germline values: CDR1 MNHNS, CDR2 SASEGT. Trimming took 6 bases from V and 1 from J, leaving 15 bases between them. The CDR3 has 15 amino acids. CDR3 region: CASRDPGARNTEAFF. The CDR3, as DNA: TGTGCCAGCAGAGACCCAGGGGCGCGGAACACTGAAGCTTTCTTT.

This clonotype was observed a few times. V usage is TRBV12-3 or TRBV12-4 and J usage is TRBJ1-3; perhaps TRBD1 as D (5 bases). The CDR3 contains 13 residues. Trimming left V 0 bases short and J 11 bases short, with 11 bases between. CDR3 amino acids: CASSLAQGRPIYF. In nucleotides, the CDR3 is TGTGCCAGCAGTTTAGCGCAGGGAAGGCCCATATATTTT.

This clonotype was picked up a small number of times. The CDR3 loop is CASSQVEIETQYF. As DNA, the CDR3 is TGTGCCAGCAGCCAAGTTGAGATCGAGACCCAGTACTTC. The chain joins TRBV3-1 to TRBJ2-5; D uncertain. Trimming shortened V by 1 base and J by 5 bases, and 8 bases separated the two germline ends. Germline CDR1 is LGHDT and CDR2 is YNNKEL (reference sequence). The CDR3 totals 13 residues.

This clonotype has just a few counts. The J gene is TRBJ1-2, the V gene TRBV16; TRBD1 aligns across 9 bases. The CDR3 sequence is 18 residues long. CDR1 and CDR2 from the germline V gene are KGHSY and FQNENV. The J segment lost 6 bases and the V segment lost 1 base, leaving 15 bases of the junction unmatched. The CDR3 coding sequence is TGTGCCAGCAGCCAATATATGATTCTTAGGACAGGGGAAGATGGCTACACCTTC. This codes for CASSQYMILRTGEDGYTF.

The chain carries TRBV27 and TRBJ2-3; the match to TRBD2 covers 15 bases. Per germline, CDR1 MNHEY and CDR2 SMNVEV (reference sequence). The CDR3 consists of 19 residues. J was trimmed by 0 bases and V by 2 bases; bases with no gene match: 6. The CDR3 is CASSLSGLAGGISTDTQYF. The CDR3 nucleotides read TGTGCCAGCAGTTTAAGCGGACTAGCGGGAGGGATAAGCACAGATACGCAGTATTTT.

This clonotype was recorded at least ten times. The chain carries TRBV12-3 or TRBV12-4 and TRBJ1-2, with 8 nucleotides matching TRBD1. The CDR3 totals 14 residues. J gave up 7 bases and V 5 bases, and 9 bases lay outside the gene matches. The CDR3 nucleotides are TGTGCCAGCAGTCCCCGACAGGGGTGGTCTGGCTACACCTTC. Its protein product is CASSPRQGWSGYTF.

This chain uses TRBV15 with TRBJ1-5, with a weak D call TRBD1 (6 bases). V gave up 1 base and J gave up 6 bases, with 16 bases separating them. Germline values: CDR1 LNHNV, CDR2 YYDKDF (reference sequence). There are 16 residues in the CDR3. The CDR3 loop reads CATSRGQASISQPQHF. The CDR3 DNA reads as TGTGCCACCAGCAGAGGACAGGCTTCCATAAGTCAGCCCCAGCATTTT.

This clonotype was recorded a few times. The chain couples TRBV7-9 to TRBJ1-1; unclear D gene. CDR1 and CDR2 (germline): SEHNR, FQNEAQ (reference sequence). V was shortened by 3 bases and J by 0 bases, with 14 bases between the two germline ends. The CDR3 consists of 16 residues. The CDR3 nucleotides are TGTGCCAGCAGCTTGTCCACCACTCCTATGAACACTGAAGCTTTCTTT. Its translation is CASSLSTTPMNTEAFF. The variable domain in full, completed from reference TRBV7-9 and TRBJ1-1, reads DTGVSQNPRHKITKRGQNVTFRCDPISEHNRLYWYRQTLGQGPEFLTYFQNEAQLEKSRLLSDRFSAERPKGSFSTLEIQRTEQGDSAMYLCASSLSTTPMNTEAFFGQGTRLTVV.

This clonotype was observed many times. The chain carries TRBV6-1 and TRBJ1-2; no reliable D call. Germline V gives CDR1 MNHNS, CDR2 SASEGT. V was shortened by 7 bases and J by 2 bases, with 17 bases between the two germline ends. The CDR3 runs to 15 residues. Written as DNA, the CDR3 is TGTGCCAGCACTACCCCTACGGACGGCAACTATGGCTACACCTTC. This translates into CASTTPTDGNYGYTF.

This clonotype was counted a few times. The J gene is TRBJ1-4, the V gene TRBV6-1; D is uncertain. Per the germline V gene, CDR1 is MNHNS and CDR2 is SASEGT. This CDR3 has 13 amino acids. The ends were cut back, 3 bases at V and 4 bases at J, with 6 bases in the middle. CDR3 in DNA: TGTGCCAGCAGTGACCGACATAATGAAAAACTGTTTTTT. Translating it yields CASSDRHNEKLFF.

In this sample, this clonotype turned up many times. The rearrangement uses TRBV29-1 and TRBJ2-5; possibly TRBD1 for D (6 bases). Germline CDR1 and CDR2: SQVTM and ANQGSEA. V gave up 4 bases and J gave up 2 bases, with 11 bases separating them. CDR3 length: 13 amino acids. In nucleotides, the CDR3 is TGCAGCGTTGGACCCGGACAGCAAGAGACCCAGTACTTC. It is translated as CSVGPGQQETQYF.

This clonotype has at least ten counts. The chain recombines TRBV25-1 with TRBJ1-1; D is unresolved. Germline V lookup: CDR1 MGHDK, CDR2 SYGVNS. V was trimmed by 4 bases and J by 12 bases, leaving 12 bases between them. The CDR3 has 11 residues. The CDR3 sequence is CASSVQRISFF. CDR3 coding DNA: TGTGCCAGCAGTGTGCAGAGAATTTCTTTCTTT. Looking up the rest from reference TRBV25-1 and TRBJ1-1 gives the full variable domain: EADIYQTPRYLVIGTGKKITLECSQTMGHDKMYWYQQDPGMELHLIHYSYGVNSTEKGDLSSESTVSRIRTEHFPLTLESARPSHTSQYLCASSVQRISFFGQGTRLTVV.

V is TRBV30 and J is TRBJ1-2; D unclear. CDR3 length: 13 residues. Trimming took 0 bases from V and 6 from J, leaving 11 bases between them. The germline V gene encodes CDR1 GTSNPN and CDR2 SVGIG (reference sequence). CDR3 in amino acids: CAWSVVRDDGYTF. The DNA for the CDR3 is TGTGCCTGGAGTGTGGTCCGGGATGATGGCTACACCTTC.

The chain joins TRBV6-9 to TRBJ2-5; maybe TRBD2 (5 bases). CDR1 and CDR2 from the germline V gene are MNHGY and SVAAGI. V lost 2 bases, J lost 2 bases, and 9 bases lay in between. The CDR3 extends over 14 amino acids. This CDR3 is CASSYLGLQETQYF. CDR3 coding DNA: TGTGCCAGCAGTTATCTCGGACTGCAAGAGACCCAGTACTTC.